This T cell receptor beta chain was obtained from a study of shared clonotypes between healthy human individuals. The donors were all Caucasian adults (living in Nashville, Tennessee). At the deep level, the assay was run. This table comes from immunoSEQ multiplex PCR, and its TCRdb copy is limited to in-frame clones, with some not included. This table has 1 million to 1.2 million clones, approximately 80% appearing once. Per the germline V gene, CDR1 is MGHRA and CDR2 is YSYEKL. V shed 1 base, J shed 6 bases, and the junction held 6 bases outside the gene matches. The CDR3 sequence is 16 residues long.

This clonotype was sampled from a man between 18 and 35 years old in good health. Some clones in this sample may be carry-over from other donors' samples. The sequenced sample was memory CD4+ T cells from PBMCs. Subset described: CD45RA-negative fraction. This chain uses TRBV4-1 with TRBJ1-5, with TRBD1 identical over 10 bases. The CDR3 loop is CASSQGQGAYGQPQHF. CDR3 coding DNA: TGCGCCAGCAGCCAAGGACAGGGGGCTTATGGTCAGCCCCAGCATTTT.